This T cell receptor beta chain is from a study of cytomegalovirus exposure and HLA in healthy donors. Regarding the study as a whole: Links to common viral pathogens appeared, in a later analysis, for several of the most significant clusters. Compared with the approximately 680-donor mean, an Asian-associated ancestry cluster reportedly had fewer N-insertions, according to a later analysis. Because they were indistinguishable, some V segments, including TRBV6-2 and TRBV6-3, were excluded.

With respect to this clone: Its specificity is not known.

The CDR3 spans 17 residues. Germline V gives CDR1 SGHTA, CDR2 FQGNSA. With V trimmed by 2 bases and J by 6 bases, 10 bases remained unmatched. Vbeta (60) and Jbeta (13) primers were used in the PCR. Profiled with immunoSEQ multiplex PCR; TCRdb holds only in-frame clones, not every one. The data hold some 180,000 clones, with 77% observed a single time. The source of this sequence is a woman between 55 and 75 years old in good health and CMV-seropositive. The chain has TRBV7-2 and TRBJ2-2; 9 nucleotides agree with TRBD1. Sequenced sample: PBMCs. The CDR3 is CASSLYSATGGAGELFF. The CDR3 DNA follows: TGTGCCAGCAGCTTATATTCCGCGACAGGGGGAGCCGGGGAGCTGTTTTTT.